This T cell receptor beta chain stems from a study of T cell responses to AZD1222 COVID-19 vaccine (dated by TCRdb to the early 2020s). Turning to the overall study: TCR sequencing covered approximately 230 trial participants: 200 to 220 given two doses of AZD1222 and 26 given two doses of MenACWY control vaccine. Trial participants were enrolled by age into subgroups of 18-55, 56-69 and 70-plus years, and around 150, 28 and 57 TCR-sequenced participants, respectively, were included in these subgroups. Points the paper makes about the study in general: A significant rise in spike-specific TCR breadth and depth was observed after two AZD1222 doses relative to day 0 and relative to MenACWY recipients. Participants were mostly white British and included more females than males, and it was suggested by the authors that clonal diversity may have been underestimated. CD4 TCRs associated with the vaccine covered the entire spike protein, and the dominant responses were in regions 160-218 and 743-854. Reportedly, almost half of the unique spike-specific TCRs recognized epitopes lying outside the regions that are mutated in the B.1.351 and B.1.1.7 variants. The 56-69-year group was small, and its depth increase did not reach significance, likely because of low power. Conclusions about previously exposed vaccinees are limited because only six or seven AZD1222 recipients were SARS-CoV-2 seropositive at baseline. Because no samples from the day 14 peak response were available, repertoires could be characterized only after the peak T cell response.

The CDR3 regions of human TCRbeta chains were analyzed by immunosequencing. Per the original workflow: TCRs in the repertoires were matched against a reference library of SARS-CoV-2-specific TCRs that had been generated with the MIRA antigen-specificity platform. Breadth meant the fraction of unique TCRs that were SARS-CoV-2-associated, whereas depth meant the fraction of total T cells that were SARS-CoV-2-associated. Using the MIRA data, every spike-specific TCR was mapped to the spike region that the TCR reacted to and assigned to either a CD4 or a CD8 class. Log10-transformed breadth and depth values were compared by one-way ANOVA with Sidak's multiple comparisons tests. The table comes from immuneACCESS by way of TCRdb, which keeps in-frame sequences with V and J called. Part of the clones is missing from these tables; in studies checked, under half for an unresolved V gene and the rest for unknown reasons. V and J calls and clone size follow that table, whereas D and trimming were derived from the DNA. This sample lists 150,000 or so clones; roughly 91% were detected once. The top ten constitute around 0.99% of the sample.

This specimen's time point label, per the study, means: about 28 days (+/-7) after the second vaccine dose. AZD1222 recipients whose second dose came at about 4 weeks and those whose second dose came at about 12 weeks were combined into one group, since spike-specific TCR depth and breadth did not differ between the two schedules. The vaccinee samples were drawn from two UK trials, COV001 and COV002, one of which was a single-blind randomized controlled phase 2/3 trial testing AZD1222 (ChAdOx1 nCoV-19) in healthy adults. For TCRbeta chain sequencing, PBMC samples from trial participants were taken at day 0 and at day 28 after the second dose. A word on this clone: No cognate antigen has been identified for it. No base-level quality is on record; no much larger clone is a single base apart.

The germline V and J ends show losses of 6 bases and 4 bases respectively, and no gene match explains 3 bases of the junction. Looking up the germline V gene (reference sequence) yields CDR1 LNHDA and CDR2 SQIVND. The CDR3 sequence holds 13 residues, the cysteine and phenylalanine included. Solely the CDR3 DNA is kept, with 39 bases framed from the first base. This sequence uses TRBV19 and TRBJ1-2, with 9 bases aligning to TRBD1. This clonotype was sampled from an adult who received the AZD1222 COVID-19 vaccine. Sequences were derived from peripheral blood, sampled 28 days after the second AZD1222 dose. The encoded CDR3 is CASRDRGPYGYTF. The base sequence is TGTGCCAGTAGGGACAGGGGTCCCTATGGCTACACCTTC. The CDR3 plus the reference TRBV19 and TRBJ1-2 genes for the other parts give the full variable domain: DGGITQSPKYLFRKEGQNVTLSCEQNLNHDAMYWYRQDPGQGLRLIYYSQIVNDFQKGDIAEGYSVSREKKESFPLTVTSAQKNPTAFYLCASRDRGPYGYTFGSGTRLTVV.